This TCR beta chain was identified in a study of breast tumors, draining lymph nodes, adjacent tissues. Breast cancer patients provided tissue from their axillary draining lymph nodes. This clonotype has ten or more counts. Each CDR3 protein is one row after TCRdb ran MiXCR on the multiplex PCR reads. The data contain tens of thousands of distinct CDR3 sequences, more than 25% of them singletons. This receptor was obtained from a female donor with breast cancer. Some clones in this sample may be carry-over from other donors' samples. Material for sequencing was axillary lymph node tissue.

The CDR3 coding sequence is TGTGCCAGCAGGCCACAGGGGATTAATGGCTACACCTTC. Encoded protein: CASRPQGINGYTF. This chain connects TRBV6-1 to TRBJ1-2, with 7 bases that match TRBD1. Germline CDR1 and CDR2: MNHNS and SASEGT. The CDR3 consists of 13 residues. The J segment lost 6 bases and the V segment lost 6 bases, leaving 7 bases of the junction unmatched.